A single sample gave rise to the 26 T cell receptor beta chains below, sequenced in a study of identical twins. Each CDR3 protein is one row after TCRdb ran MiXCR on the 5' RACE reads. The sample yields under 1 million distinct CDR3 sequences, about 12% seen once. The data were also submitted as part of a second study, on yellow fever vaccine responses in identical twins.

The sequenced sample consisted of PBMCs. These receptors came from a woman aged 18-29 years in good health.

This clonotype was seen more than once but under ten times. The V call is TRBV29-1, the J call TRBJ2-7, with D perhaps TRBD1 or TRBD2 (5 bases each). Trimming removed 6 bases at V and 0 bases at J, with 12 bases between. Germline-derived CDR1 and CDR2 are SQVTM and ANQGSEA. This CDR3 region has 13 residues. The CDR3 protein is CSVQWGSSYEQYF. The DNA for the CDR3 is TGCAGCGTCCAGTGGGGGAGCTCCTACGAGCAGTACTTC.

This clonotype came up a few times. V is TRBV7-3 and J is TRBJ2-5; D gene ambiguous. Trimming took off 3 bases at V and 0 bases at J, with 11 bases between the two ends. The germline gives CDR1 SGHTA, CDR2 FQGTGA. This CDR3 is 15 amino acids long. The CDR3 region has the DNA TGTGCCAGCAGCTTCGTAGGCTCAGACCAAGAGACCCAGTACTTC. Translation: CASSFVGSDQETQYF.

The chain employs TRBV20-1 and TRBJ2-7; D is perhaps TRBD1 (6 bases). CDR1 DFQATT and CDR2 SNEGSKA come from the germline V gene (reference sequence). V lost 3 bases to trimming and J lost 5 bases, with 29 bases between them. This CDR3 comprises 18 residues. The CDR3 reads CSASFTGNPGRKENEQYF. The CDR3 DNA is TGCAGTGCTAGTTTTACAGGGAACCCCGGTCGCAAGGAGAACGAGCAGTACTTC.

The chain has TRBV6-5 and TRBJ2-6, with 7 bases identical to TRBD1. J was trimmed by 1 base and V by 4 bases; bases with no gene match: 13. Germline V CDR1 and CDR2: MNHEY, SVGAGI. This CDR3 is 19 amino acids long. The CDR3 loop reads CASSSHPWDSPSGANVLTF. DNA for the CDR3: TGTGCCAGCAGTTCACACCCGTGGGACAGCCCTTCTGGGGCCAACGTCCTGACTTTC.

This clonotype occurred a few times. The CDR3 loop is CSADSLLPNEQFF. CDR3 bases: TGCAGCGCGGACAGCCTCTTGCCCAATGAGCAGTTCTTC. This chain connects TRBV29-1 to TRBJ2-1; D possibly corresponds to TRBD1 (6 bases). Trimming stripped 7 bases from V and 6 bases from J, with 16 bases between. This CDR3 spans 13 amino acids. Germline CDR1 SQVTM, CDR2 ANQGSEA.

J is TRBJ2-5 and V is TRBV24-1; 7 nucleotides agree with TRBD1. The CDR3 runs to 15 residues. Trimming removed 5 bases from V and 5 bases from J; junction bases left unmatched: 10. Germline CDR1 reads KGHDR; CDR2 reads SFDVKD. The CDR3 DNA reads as TGTGCCACCAGTGTAAATAAGGGGGCGCGGGAGACCCAGTACTTC. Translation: CATSVNKGARETQYF.

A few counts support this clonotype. CDR3 DNA: TGTGCCAGCAGCTTAAGGGCGGGGAGCTCCTACGAGCAGTACTTC. Its protein product is CASSLRAGSSYEQYF. The chain couples TRBV7-3 to TRBJ2-7, with a tentative D call TRBD2 (6 bases). Germline V gene sequence: CDR1 SGHTA, CDR2 FQGTGA. Trimming cost V 1 base and J 0 bases, with 10 bases left between them. The CDR3 spans 15 residues.

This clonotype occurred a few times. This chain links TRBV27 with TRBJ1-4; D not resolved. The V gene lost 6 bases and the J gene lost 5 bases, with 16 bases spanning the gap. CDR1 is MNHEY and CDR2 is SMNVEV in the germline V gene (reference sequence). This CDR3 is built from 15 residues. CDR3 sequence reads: CASSYNPAGNEKLFF. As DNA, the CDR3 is TGTGCCAGCAGCTACAACCCGGCGGGGAATGAAAAACTGTTTTTT.

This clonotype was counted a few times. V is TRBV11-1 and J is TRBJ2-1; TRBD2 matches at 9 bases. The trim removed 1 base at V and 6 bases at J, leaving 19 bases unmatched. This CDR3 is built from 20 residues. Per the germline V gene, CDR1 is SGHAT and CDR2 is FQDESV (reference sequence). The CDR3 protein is CASSLEGTAGPSGRLNEQFF. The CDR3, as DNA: TGTGCCAGCAGCTTAGAGGGAACTGCGGGGCCCAGCGGGAGGCTCAATGAGCAGTTCTTC. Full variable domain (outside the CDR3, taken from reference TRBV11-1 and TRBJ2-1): EAEVAQSPRYKITEKSQAVAFWCDPISGHATLYWYRQILGQGPELLVQFQDESVVDDSQLPKDRFSAERLKGVDSTLKIQPAELGDSAMYLCASSLEGTAGPSGRLNEQFFGPGTRLTVL.

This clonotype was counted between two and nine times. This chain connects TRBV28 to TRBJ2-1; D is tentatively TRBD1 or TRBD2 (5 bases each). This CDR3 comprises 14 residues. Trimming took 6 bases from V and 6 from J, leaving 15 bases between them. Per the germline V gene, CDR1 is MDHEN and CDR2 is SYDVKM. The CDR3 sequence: CASRWGNLPNEQFF. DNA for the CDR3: TGTGCCAGCAGATGGGGGAACTTACCCAATGAGCAGTTCTTC.

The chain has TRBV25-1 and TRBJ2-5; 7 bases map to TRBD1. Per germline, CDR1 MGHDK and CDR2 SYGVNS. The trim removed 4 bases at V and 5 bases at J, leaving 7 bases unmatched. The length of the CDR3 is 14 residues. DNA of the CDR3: TGTGCCAGCAGTGCCCAGACAGGGCGCGAGACCCAGTACTTC. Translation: CASSAQTGRETQYF.

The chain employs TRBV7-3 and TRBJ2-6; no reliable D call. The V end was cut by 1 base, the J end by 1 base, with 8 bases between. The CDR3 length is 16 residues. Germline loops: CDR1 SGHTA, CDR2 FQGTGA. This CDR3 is CASSLIKRSGANVLTF. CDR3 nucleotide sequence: TGTGCCAGCAGCTTAATAAAAAGATCTGGGGCCAACGTCCTGACTTTC.

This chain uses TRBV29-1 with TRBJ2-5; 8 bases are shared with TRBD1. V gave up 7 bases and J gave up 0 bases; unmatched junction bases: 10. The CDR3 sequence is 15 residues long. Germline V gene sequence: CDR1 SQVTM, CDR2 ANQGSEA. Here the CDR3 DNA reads TGCAGCGCCTGCACCGGGACAGGAGACCAAGAGACCCAGTACTTC. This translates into CSACTGTGDQETQYF.

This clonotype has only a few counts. In DNA, the CDR3 is TGTGCCAGCAGCGTACTTCCAGCCGACAACTTAGGGGAGCAGTTCTTC. Its translation: CASSVLPADNLGEQFF. The chain recombines TRBV9 with TRBJ2-1; unclear D gene. Between the trimmed V and J ends, which lost 1 base and 10 bases, there was a span of 21 bases. Germline CDR1 and CDR2: SGDLS and YYNGEE. This CDR3 is built from 16 residues.

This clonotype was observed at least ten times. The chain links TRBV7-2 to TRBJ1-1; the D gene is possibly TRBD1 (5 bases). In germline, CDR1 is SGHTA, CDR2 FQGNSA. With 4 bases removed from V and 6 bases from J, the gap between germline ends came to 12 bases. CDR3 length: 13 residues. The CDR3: CASSWGGVPEAFF. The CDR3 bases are TGTGCCAGCAGCTGGGGAGGGGTCCCTGAAGCTTTCTTT.

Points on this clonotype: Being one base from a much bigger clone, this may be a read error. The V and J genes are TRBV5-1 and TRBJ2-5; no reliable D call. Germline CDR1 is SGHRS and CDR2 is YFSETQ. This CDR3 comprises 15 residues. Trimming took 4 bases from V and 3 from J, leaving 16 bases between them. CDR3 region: CASSPMAQRKETQYF. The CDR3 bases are TGCGCCAGCAGCCCCATGGCACAGAGAAAAGAGACCCAGTACTTC.

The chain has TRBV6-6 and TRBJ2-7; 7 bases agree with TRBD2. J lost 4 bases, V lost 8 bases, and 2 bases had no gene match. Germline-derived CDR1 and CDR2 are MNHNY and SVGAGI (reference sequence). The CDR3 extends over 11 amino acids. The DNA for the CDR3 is TGTGCCAGCCGGGAGGAGTACGAGCAGTACTTC. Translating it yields CASREEYEQYF.

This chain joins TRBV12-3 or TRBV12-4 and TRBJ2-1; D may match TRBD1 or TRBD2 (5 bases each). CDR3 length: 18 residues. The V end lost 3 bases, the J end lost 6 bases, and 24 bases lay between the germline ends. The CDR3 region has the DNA TGTGCCAGCAGTTTTTCGCCGGGGACGGCGGGCCCTTTCAATGAGCAGTTCTTC. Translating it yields CASSFSPGTAGPFNEQFF.

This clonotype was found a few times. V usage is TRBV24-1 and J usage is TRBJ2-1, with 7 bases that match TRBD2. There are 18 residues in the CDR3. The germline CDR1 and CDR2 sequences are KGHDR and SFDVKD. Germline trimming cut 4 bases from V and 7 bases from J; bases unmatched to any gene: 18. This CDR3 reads CATSDPLEGGRGVNEQFF. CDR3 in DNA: TGTGCCACCAGTGACCCCCTGGAGGGCGGGAGAGGAGTGAATGAGCAGTTCTTC.

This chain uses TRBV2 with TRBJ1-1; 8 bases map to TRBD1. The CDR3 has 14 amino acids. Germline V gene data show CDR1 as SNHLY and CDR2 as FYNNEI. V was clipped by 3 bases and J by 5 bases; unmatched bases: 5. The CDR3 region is CASSDTGGRTEAFF. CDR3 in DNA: TGTGCCAGCAGTGATACAGGGGGTAGGACTGAAGCTTTCTTT. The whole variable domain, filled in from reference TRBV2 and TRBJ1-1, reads EPEVTQTPSHQVTQMGQEVILRCVPISNHLYFYWYRQILGQKVEFLVSFYNNEISEKSEIFDDQFSVERPDGSNFTLKIRSTKLEDSAMYFCASSDTGGRTEAFFGQGTRLTVV.

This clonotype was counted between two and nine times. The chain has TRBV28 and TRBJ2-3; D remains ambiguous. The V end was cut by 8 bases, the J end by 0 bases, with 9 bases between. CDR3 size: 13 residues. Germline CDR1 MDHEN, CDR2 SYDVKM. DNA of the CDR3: TGTGCCAGCCGGAAGACTAGCACAGATACGCAGTATTTT. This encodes CASRKTSTDTQYF. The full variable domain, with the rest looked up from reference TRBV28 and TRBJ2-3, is DVKVTQSSRYLVKRTGEKVFLECVQDMDHENMFWYRQDPGLGLRLIYFSYDVKMKEKGDIPEGYSVSREKKERFSLILESASTNQTSMYLCASRKTSTDTQYFGPGTRLTVL.

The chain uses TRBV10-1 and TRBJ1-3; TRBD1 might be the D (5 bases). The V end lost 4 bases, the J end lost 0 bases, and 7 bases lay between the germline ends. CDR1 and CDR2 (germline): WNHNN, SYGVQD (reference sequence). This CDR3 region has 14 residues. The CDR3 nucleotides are TGCGCCAGCAGTGGGACAAGCTCTGGAAACACCATATATTTT. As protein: CASSGTSSGNTIYF.

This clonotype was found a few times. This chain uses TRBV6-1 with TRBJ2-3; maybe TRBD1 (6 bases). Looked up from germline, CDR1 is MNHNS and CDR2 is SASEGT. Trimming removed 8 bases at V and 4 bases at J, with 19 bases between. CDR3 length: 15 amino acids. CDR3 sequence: CASPPQAGAADTQYF. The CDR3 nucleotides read TGTGCCAGCCCTCCCCAGGCAGGGGCCGCAGATACGCAGTATTTT.

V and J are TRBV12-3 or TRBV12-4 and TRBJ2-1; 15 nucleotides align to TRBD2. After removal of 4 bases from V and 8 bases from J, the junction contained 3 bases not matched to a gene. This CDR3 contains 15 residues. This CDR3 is CASSWTSGGADEQFF. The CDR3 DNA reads TGTGCCAGCAGTTGGACTAGCGGGGGGGCTGATGAGCAGTTCTTC.

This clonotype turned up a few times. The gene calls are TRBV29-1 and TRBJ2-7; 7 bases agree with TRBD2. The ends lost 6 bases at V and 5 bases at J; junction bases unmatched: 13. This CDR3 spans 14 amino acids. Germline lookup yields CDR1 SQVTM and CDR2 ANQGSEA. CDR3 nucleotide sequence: TGCAGCGTGGGCGTGCGGCGGGAGATCGACGAGCAGTACTTC. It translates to CSVGVRREIDEQYF.

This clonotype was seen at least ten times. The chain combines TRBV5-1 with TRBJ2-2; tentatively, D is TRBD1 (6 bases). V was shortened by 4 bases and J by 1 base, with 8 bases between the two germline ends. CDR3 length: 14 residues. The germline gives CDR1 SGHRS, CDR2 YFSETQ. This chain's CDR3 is CASSLDRNTGELFF. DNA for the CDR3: TGCGCCAGCAGCCTGGACAGGAACACCGGGGAGCTGTTTTTT.